What follows describes a single T cell receptor beta chain. One entry per CDR3 protein, called by TCRdb with MiXCR from the RT-PCR reads. Of around 600,000 distinct CDR3 sequences listed, roughly 12% were seen once; the top ten hold more than 9.5%. V lost 0 bases to trimming and J lost 4 bases, with 14 bases between them. The CDR3 totals 16 residues. Germline lookup yields CDR1 SGDLS and CDR2 YYNGEE. The data belong to a study of response to subunit inactivated influenza vaccine. The sample was also linked to a second study, of T cells expressing NK-cell markers. That work contributes: Making the TCR beta cDNA relied on 5'RACE template switching with UMIs. The TCR beta repertoires originated in sorted CD3+CD56+NKG2C+, CD3+CD56+NKG2C- and CD3+CD56-NKG2C+ T cells. HCMV seropositivity marked seven of the eight sequenced donors; one was seronegative. Dominance of the CD3+CD56-NKG2C+ fraction by these clonotypes also held in a handful of donors.

The TCR comes from a man in his forties or fifties who received an inactivated influenza vaccine. The J gene is TRBJ2-1, the V gene TRBV9; possible D gene TRBD2, 5 bases. The sequencing here drew on PBMCs from blood, taken on the day of vaccination. In nucleotides, the CDR3 is TGTGCCAGCAGCGTAGCAAGCGGAACCTTGTACAATGAGCAGTTCTTC. Its translation: CASSVASGTLYNEQFF. Full variable domain (missing parts from reference TRBV9 and TRBJ2-1): DSGVTQTPKHLITATGQRVTLRCSPRSGDLSVYWYQQSLDQGLQFLIQYYNGEERAKGNILERFSAQQFPDLHSELNLSSLELGDSALYFCASSVASGTLYNEQFFGPGTRLTVL.